This TCR beta chain was sequenced in a study of shared clonotypes between healthy human individuals. On this clone itself: Its specificity is unknown.

The ends were cut back, 1 base at V and 6 bases at J, with 18 bases in the middle. Germline V gene data show CDR1 as KGHSH and CDR2 as LQKENI. CDR3 size: 16 residues. Study-wide results and caveats: Represented diversity (both genetic and exposure-history) was limited by the small number of donors.

Sorted-subset replicate PCRs used 200 ng of genomic DNA. This amount corresponded to some 32,000 T cell genomes. Produced via immunoSEQ multiplex PCR; TCRdb's table is partial and in-frame only. The sample has about 2.3 million clones; 80% to 95% are singletons. Those who donated, Caucasian adults without exception, all lived in Nashville, Tennessee. In the CD4+ fraction, cells were divided into CD45RA+ naive and CD45RA-negative memory subsets. The sequence came from a young man in good health. Some clones in this sample may be carry-over from other donors' samples. Sample: naive CD4+ T cells from PBMCs. Sample subset: CD45RA+ positively selected. This chain connects TRBV18 to TRBJ2-5; D remains unclear. The CDR3 loop reads CASSPQKAGLLKTQYF. CDR3 DNA sequence: TGTGCCAGCTCACCACAGAAGGCAGGCCTGTTGAAGACCCAGTACTTC.